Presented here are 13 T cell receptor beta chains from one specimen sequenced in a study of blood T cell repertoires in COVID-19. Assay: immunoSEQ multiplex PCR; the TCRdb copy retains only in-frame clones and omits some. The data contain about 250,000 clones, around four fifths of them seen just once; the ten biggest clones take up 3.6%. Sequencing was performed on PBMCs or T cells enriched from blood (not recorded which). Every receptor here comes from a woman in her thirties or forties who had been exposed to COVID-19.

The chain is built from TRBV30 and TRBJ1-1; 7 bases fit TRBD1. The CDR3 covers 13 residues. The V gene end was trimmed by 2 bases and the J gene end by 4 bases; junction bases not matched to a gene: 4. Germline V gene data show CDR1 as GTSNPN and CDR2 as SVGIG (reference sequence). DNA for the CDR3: TGTGCCTGGAGTTCGGGACAGACCACTGAAGCTTTCTTT. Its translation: CAWSSGQTTEAFF.

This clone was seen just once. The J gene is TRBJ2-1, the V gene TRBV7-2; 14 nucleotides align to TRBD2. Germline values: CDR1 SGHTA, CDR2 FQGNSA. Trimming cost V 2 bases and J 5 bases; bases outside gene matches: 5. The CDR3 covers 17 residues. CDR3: CASSLLGLAGDHNEQFF. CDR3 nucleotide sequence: TGTGCCAGCAGCTTATTGGGACTAGCGGGGGACCACAATGAGCAGTTCTTC.

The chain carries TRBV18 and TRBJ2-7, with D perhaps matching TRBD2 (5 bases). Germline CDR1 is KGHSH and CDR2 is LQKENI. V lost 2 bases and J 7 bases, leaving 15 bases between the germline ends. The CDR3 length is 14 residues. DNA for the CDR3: TGTGCCAGCTCACCAACCCGAGGGAAAGAAGAGCAGTACTTC. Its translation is CASSPTRGKEEQYF.

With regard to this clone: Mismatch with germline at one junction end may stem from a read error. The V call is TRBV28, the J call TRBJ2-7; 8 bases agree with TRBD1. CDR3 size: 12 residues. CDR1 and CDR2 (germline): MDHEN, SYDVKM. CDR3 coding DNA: TGTGCCTGCAGGGGACAGGCGGGCGAGCAGTACTTC. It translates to CACRGQAGEQYF.

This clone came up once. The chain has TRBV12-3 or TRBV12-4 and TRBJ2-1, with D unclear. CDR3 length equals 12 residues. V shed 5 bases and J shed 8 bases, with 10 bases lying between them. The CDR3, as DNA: TGTGCCAGCAGTGGGCAATCTTATGAGCAGTTCTTC. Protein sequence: CASSGQSYEQFF.

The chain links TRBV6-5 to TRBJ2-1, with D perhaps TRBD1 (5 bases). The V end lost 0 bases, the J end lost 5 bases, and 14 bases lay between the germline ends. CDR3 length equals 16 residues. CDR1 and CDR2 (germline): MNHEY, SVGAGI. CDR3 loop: CASSYSAGIGNNEQFF. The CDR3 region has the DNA TGTGCCAGCAGTTACTCGGCAGGGATTGGGAACAATGAGCAGTTCTTC.

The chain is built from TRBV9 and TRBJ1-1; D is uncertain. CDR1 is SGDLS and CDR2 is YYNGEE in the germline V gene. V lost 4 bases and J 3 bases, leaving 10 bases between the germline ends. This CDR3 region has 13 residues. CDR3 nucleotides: TGTGCCAGCAGCCACGGCGGGGACACTGAAGCTTTCTTT. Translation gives CASSHGGDTEAFF.

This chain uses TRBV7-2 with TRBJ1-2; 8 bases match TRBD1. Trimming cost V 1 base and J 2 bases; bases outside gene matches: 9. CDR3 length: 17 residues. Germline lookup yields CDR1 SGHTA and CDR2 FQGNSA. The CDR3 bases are TGTGCCAGCAGCTTAGGTCAGACAGGGGTGGGGAACTATGGCTACACCTTC. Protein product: CASSLGQTGVGNYGYTF.

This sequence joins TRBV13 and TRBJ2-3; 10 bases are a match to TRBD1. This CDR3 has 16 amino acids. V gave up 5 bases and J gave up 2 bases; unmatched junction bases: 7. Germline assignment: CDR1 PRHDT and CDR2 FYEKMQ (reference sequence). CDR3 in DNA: TGTGCCAGCAGCCGATCGGACAGGGGGTCCACAGATACGCAGTATTTT. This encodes CASSRSDRGSTDTQYF.

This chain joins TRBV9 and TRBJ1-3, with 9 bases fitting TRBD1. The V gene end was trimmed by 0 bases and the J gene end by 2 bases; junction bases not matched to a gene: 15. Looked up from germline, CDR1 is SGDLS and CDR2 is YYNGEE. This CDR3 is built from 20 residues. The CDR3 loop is CASSVGVGTGKHDPGNTIYF. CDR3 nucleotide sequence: TGTGCCAGCAGCGTAGGGGTCGGGACAGGGAAACACGACCCTGGAAACACCATATATTTT.

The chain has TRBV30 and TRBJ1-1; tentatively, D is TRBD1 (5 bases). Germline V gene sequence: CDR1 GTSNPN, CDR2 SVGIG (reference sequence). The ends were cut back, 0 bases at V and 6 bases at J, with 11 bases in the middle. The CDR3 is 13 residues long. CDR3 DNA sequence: TGTGCCTGGAGTGTAGGGGCAGTACCTGAAGCTTTCTTT. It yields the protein CAWSVGAVPEAFF.

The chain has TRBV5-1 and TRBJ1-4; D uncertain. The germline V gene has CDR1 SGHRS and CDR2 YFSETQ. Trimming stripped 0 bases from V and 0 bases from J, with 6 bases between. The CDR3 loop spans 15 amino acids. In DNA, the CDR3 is TGCGCCAGCAGCTTGGTACCGGCAACTAATGAAAAACTGTTTTTT. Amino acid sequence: CASSLVPATNEKLFF.

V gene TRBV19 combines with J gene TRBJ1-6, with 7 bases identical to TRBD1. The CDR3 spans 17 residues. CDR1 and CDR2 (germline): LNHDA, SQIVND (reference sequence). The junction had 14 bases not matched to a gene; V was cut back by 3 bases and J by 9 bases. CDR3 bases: TGTGCCAGTAGTATTTTTTCCCTTGGGACAGCCTTTTCACCCCTCCACTTT. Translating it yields CASSIFSLGTAFSPLHF. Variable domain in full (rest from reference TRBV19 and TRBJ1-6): DGGITQSPKYLFRKEGQNVTLSCEQNLNHDAMYWYRQDPGQGLRLIYYSQIVNDFQKGDIAEGYSVSREKKESFPLTVTSAQKNPTAFYLCASSIFSLGTAFSPLHFGNGTRLTVT.